This record concerns one T cell receptor (beta chain) sequence. Its specificity is not known. The PCR had 60 Vbeta and 13 Jbeta primers. TCRdb's copy holds only in-frame clones and misses some; the assay was immunoSEQ multiplex PCR. The table records over 150,000 clones, around 79% of them present only once. The CDR3 is made up of 14 amino acids. The ends lost 5 bases at V and 0 bases at J; junction bases unmatched: 6. From germline, CDR1 is GTSNPN and CDR2 SVGIG (reference sequence). This entry is derived from a study of cytomegalovirus exposure and HLA in healthy donors. About the research overall: Genetic ancestry analysis placed 81% of the 350 to 500 donors that were genotyped in the Caucasian-associated cluster. Overall study results and limits: Rare TCR sequences predominated, though certain public TCRs were found in many donors.

This sequence joins TRBV30 and TRBJ1-2, with 7 bases lining up with TRBD1. Sequencing was carried out using PBMCs. The receptor was derived from a man aged 18-30 years in good health and CMV-seronegative. DNA for the CDR3: TGTGCCTGGTCAAGGGGGCCCCCTAACTATGGCTACACCTTC. Translation: CAWSRGPPNYGYTF.